This T cell receptor beta chain emerged from a study of T cells in Graves' hyperthyroidism and ophthalmopathy. Findings and limits, study-wide: Before onset, by a median of approximately 6.2 months, the model predicted ophthalmopathy.

Many counts were recorded for this clonotype. Its target is not known. Amplified regions were TCR beta CDR3 sequences from RNA transcripts. A first-round RT-PCR of the TCR CDR3 used the HTBI primer set. TCRdb re-derived calls from the multiplex PCR reads in MiXCR, one entry per CDR3 protein. The table has about 420,000 distinct CDR3 sequences, approximately 15% seen once. Reasons for excluding patients were uncontrolled infection, other autoimmune disease, pregnancy or lactation. This CDR3 contains 15 residues. Between the trimmed V and J ends, which lost 0 bases and 4 bases, there was a span of 12 bases. Germline lookup yields CDR1 LGHDT and CDR2 YNNKEL (reference sequence).

V is TRBV3-1 and J is TRBJ2-5; D is ambiguous. This clonotype was sampled from a woman aged 18-29 years with Graves' hyperthyroidism. Source material: blood. DNA for the CDR3: TGTGCCAGCAGCCAAGAAGCCGTAGGCAGAGAGACCCAGTACTTC. This encodes CASSQEAVGRETQYF.